One sample yielded the 21 T cell receptor beta chains listed below, sequenced in a study of cytomegalovirus exposure and HLA in healthy donors. The PCR contained 60 Vbeta and 13 Jbeta primers. Assay used: immunoSEQ multiplex PCR; TCRdb lists only in-frame clones, some missing. The sample holds about 120,000 clones; 80% to 85% are singletons and the top ten take 3.9%. Sequenced: PBMCs. These receptors all come from a woman in her 30s in good health and CMV-seronegative.

The chain combines TRBV5-1 with TRBJ1-2, with D tentatively TRBD1 (5 bases). Deletions cut 4 bases from V and 9 bases from J, with 22 bases between. The CDR3 contains 15 residues. From germline, CDR1 is SGHRS and CDR2 YFSETQ. Here the CDR3 reads CASSPEGRSSFSYTF. CDR3 DNA: TGCGCCAGCAGCCCCGAGGGGAGGTCCTCATTTAGCTACACCTTC.

This clone has a handful of counts. The CDR3 DNA is TGTGCCAGCAGCTTAGACGCAGGGGGGAGCAATCAGCCCCAGCATTTT. Translation gives CASSLDAGGSNQPQHF. This chain uses TRBV7-2 with TRBJ1-5; 7 positions agree with TRBD1. CDR3 length equals 16 residues. CDR1 and CDR2 from the germline V gene are SGHTA and FQGNSA. The junction had 4 bases not matched to a gene; V was cut back by 1 base and J by 1 base.

The genes are TRBV7-2 and TRBJ2-1, with TRBD2 identical over 10 bases. The CDR3 consists of 14 residues. V gave up 1 base and J gave up 7 bases; unmatched junction bases: 1. Germline loops: CDR1 SGHTA, CDR2 FQGNSA. The DNA of the CDR3 is TGTGCCAGCAGCTTAGAGCGGGAGGGGAATGAGCAGTTCTTC. Its translation: CASSLEREGNEQFF. Variable domain in full (rest from reference TRBV7-2 and TRBJ2-1): GAGVSQSPSNKVTEKGKDVELRCDPISGHTALYWYRQSLGQGLEFLIYFQGNSAPDKSGLPSDRFSAERTGGSVSTLTIQRTQQEDSAVYLCASSLEREGNEQFFGPGTRLTVL.

This clone was seen a few times. The chain couples TRBV28 to TRBJ2-5, with D possibly TRBD1 on 6 matching bases. The CDR3 totals 14 residues. CDR1 MDHEN and CDR2 SYDVKM come from the germline V gene. Trimming removed 2 bases from V and 5 bases from J, with 12 bases in between. The CDR3: CASSLPTGQETQYF. The CDR3 nucleotides are TGTGCCAGCAGTTTACCGACAGGCCAGGAGACCCAGTACTTC.

In regard to this clone: The junction does not match germline at one end; this may be a read error. The V and J genes are TRBV7-9 and TRBJ1-2; 9 positions match TRBD1. Per the germline V gene, CDR1 is SEHNR and CDR2 is FQNEAQ (reference sequence). CDR3 length equals 14 residues. The CDR3 coding sequence is TGTTCCAGCAGCGAGGGACAGGGAAACTATGGCTACACCTTC. This sequence encodes CSSSEGQGNYGYTF.

The chain carries TRBV2 and TRBJ2-5, with D perhaps TRBD2 (6 bases). Gene TRBJ2-7 matches the end of the DNA better, so the J call may be wrong. This CDR3 contains 13 residues. Per germline, CDR1 SNHLY and CDR2 FYNNEI. Here the CDR3 reads CASSDGSGYEQYF. The DNA for the CDR3 is TGTGCCAGCAGTGATGGTAGCGGCTACGAGCAGTACTTC.

The V call is TRBV5-4, the J call TRBJ1-2; 9 bases line up with TRBD1. This CDR3 has 15 residues. Germline V gives CDR1 SGHNT, CDR2 YYREEE (reference sequence). V dropped 3 bases and J dropped 3; count of bases not matched to a gene: 6. The CDR3 loop reads CASSSTGGADYGYTF. The CDR3, as DNA: TGTGCCAGCAGCTCCACAGGGGGCGCGGACTATGGCTACACCTTC. The whole variable domain, filled in from reference TRBV5-4 and TRBJ1-2, reads ETGVTQSPTHLIKTRGQQVTLRCSSQSGHNTVSWYQQALGQGPQFIFQYYREEENGRGNFPPRFSGLQFPNYSSELNVNALELDDSALYLCASSSTGGADYGYTFGSGTRLTVV.

The chain combines TRBV5-4 with TRBJ2-5; possibly TRBD2 for D (7 bases). The CDR3 sequence is 19 residues long. The V end was cut by 5 bases, the J end by 2 bases, with 28 bases between. Germline CDR1 reads SGHNT; CDR2 reads YYREEE (reference sequence). The CDR3 DNA is TGTGCCAGCAGTTTCCCAGGGGTTGGGAGGGGGGGGGTACAAGAGACCCAGTACTTC. It encodes CASSFPGVGRGGVQETQYF.

Turning to this clone: An end of the junction differs from the germline gene, which may be a read error. The CDR3 DNA reads TGTGCCGGCAGCCAAACTAGACTCCCGGGCAATCAGCCCCAGCATTTT. It specifies CAGSQTRLPGNQPQHF. The rearrangement joins TRBV11-3 to TRBJ1-5, with D hard to call. This CDR3 is built from 16 residues. Germline CDR1 is SGHNT and CDR2 is YENEEA.

This clone was recorded only once. The V call is TRBV5-1, the J call TRBJ2-7; perhaps TRBD2 as D (6 bases). The germline gives CDR1 SGHRS, CDR2 YFSETQ. The CDR3 covers 13 residues. V lost 2 bases and J lost 4, with 10 bases in between. The CDR3 region has the DNA TGCGCCAGCAGCTTCGAGGAGGGTTACGAGCAGTACTTC. This codes for CASSFEEGYEQYF.

This clone was seen only a few times. The J gene is TRBJ1-1, the V gene TRBV15; TRBD1 matches at 8 bases. The V gene's germline CDR1 is LNHNV and CDR2 YYDKDF (reference sequence). The trim removed 6 bases at V and 4 bases at J, leaving 7 bases unmatched. The CDR3 has 14 amino acids. CDR3 nucleotides: TGTGCCACCAGTGTGAAGACAGGGGCCACTGAAGCTTTCTTT. Its translation: CATSVKTGATEAFF.

The V call is TRBV9, the J call TRBJ2-7; TRBD1 matches at 8 bases. The length of the CDR3 is 15 residues. With V trimmed by 0 bases and J by 0 bases, 2 bases remained unmatched. The germline V gene encodes CDR1 SGDLS and CDR2 YYNGEE. CDR3 residues: CASSVGQGYSYEQYF. DNA of the CDR3: TGTGCCAGCAGCGTAGGACAGGGGTACTCCTACGAGCAGTACTTC.

The V gene is TRBV2, the J gene TRBJ2-3, with D possibly matching TRBD2 (5 bases). Trimming cost V 5 bases and J 0 bases, with 12 bases left between them. The germline V gene encodes CDR1 SNHLY and CDR2 FYNNEI. The CDR3 length is 15 residues. Here the CDR3 DNA reads TGTGCCAGCAGTTGGGCTAGCTCTAGCACAGATACGCAGTATTTT. It encodes CASSWASSSTDTQYF.

This chain links TRBV7-6 with TRBJ2-6, with 7 bases aligning to TRBD1. The germline gives CDR1 SGHVS, CDR2 FNYEAQ. The CDR3 runs 18 residues. V lost 4 bases and J lost 2; bases outside the gene matches: 11. The CDR3 DNA follows: TGTGCCAGCAGCTCTGGACAGGCCGCAAGTCCTGGGGCCAACGTCCTGACTTTC. Translating it yields CASSSGQAASPGANVLTF.

The V and J genes are TRBV19 and TRBJ2-1, with 7 bases that match TRBD2. V was pared by 3 bases and J by 3 bases, with 2 bases of the junction left unmatched. The germline V gene has CDR1 LNHDA and CDR2 SQIVND (reference sequence). The CDR3 has 14 amino acids. For the CDR3, the DNA is TGTGCCAGTAGTATGGGACTAAGCTACAATGAGCAGTTCTTC. This encodes CASSMGLSYNEQFF.

This chain joins TRBV10-3 and TRBJ1-2; 7 bases align to TRBD1. J was trimmed by 3 bases and V by 2 bases; bases with no gene match: 12. The CDR3 runs to 17 residues. Germline CDR1 ENHRY, CDR2 SYGVKD. Here the CDR3 reads CAISEADLRGQYYGYTF. In DNA, the CDR3 is TGTGCCATCAGTGAGGCCGATCTAAGGGGGCAGTACTATGGCTACACCTTC.

This chain joins TRBV6-5 and TRBJ1-1; no definite D call. The CDR3 runs 13 residues. The ends were cut back, 2 bases at V and 0 bases at J, with 4 bases in the middle. Germline-derived CDR1 and CDR2 are MNHEY and SVGAGI. The chain's CDR3 is CASSYVVNTEAFF. CDR3 DNA: TGTGCCAGCAGTTACGTAGTGAACACTGAAGCTTTCTTT.

The chain links TRBV5-1 to TRBJ2-6; no definite D call. The V gene's germline CDR1 is SGHRS and CDR2 YFSETQ. The V gene lost 0 bases and the J gene lost 0 bases, with 7 bases spanning the gap. The length of the CDR3 is 16 residues. The CDR3 DNA sequence: TGCGCCAGCAGCTTGGACTCAAGCTCTGGGGCCAACGTCCTGACTTTC. Protein sequence: CASSLDSSSGANVLTF.

This clone was seen only a few times. This sequence joins TRBV7-2 and TRBJ2-3; 14 nucleotides agree with TRBD2. J gave up 3 bases and V 2 bases, and 7 bases lay outside the gene matches. The CDR3 has 18 residues. CDR1 and CDR2 (germline): SGHTA, FQGNSA. DNA of the CDR3: TGTGCCAGCAGCTTACGACTAGCGGGAGGGCCAAGGACAGATACGCAGTATTTT. This codes for CASSLRLAGGPRTDTQYF.

The chain has TRBV2 and TRBJ1-6, with TRBD1 as a possible D gene (6 bases). The V end lost 6 bases, the J end lost 3 bases, and 12 bases lay between the germline ends. The CDR3 loop spans 15 amino acids. The germline gives CDR1 SNHLY, CDR2 FYNNEI. The CDR3 loop is CASRDRTDYNSPLHF. The CDR3 DNA reads TGTGCCAGCAGAGACAGGACGGACTATAATTCACCCCTCCACTTT.

The rearrangement links TRBV19 to TRBJ2-3, with 12 bases fitting TRBD2. This CDR3 has 15 amino acids. The V gene's germline CDR1 is LNHDA and CDR2 SQIVND (reference sequence). After removal of 7 bases from V and 6 bases from J, the junction contained 8 bases not matched to a gene. CDR3 sequence: CASTASGRAGDTQYF. The CDR3 DNA reads as TGTGCCAGTACCGCTAGCGGGAGGGCCGGGGATACGCAGTATTTT.